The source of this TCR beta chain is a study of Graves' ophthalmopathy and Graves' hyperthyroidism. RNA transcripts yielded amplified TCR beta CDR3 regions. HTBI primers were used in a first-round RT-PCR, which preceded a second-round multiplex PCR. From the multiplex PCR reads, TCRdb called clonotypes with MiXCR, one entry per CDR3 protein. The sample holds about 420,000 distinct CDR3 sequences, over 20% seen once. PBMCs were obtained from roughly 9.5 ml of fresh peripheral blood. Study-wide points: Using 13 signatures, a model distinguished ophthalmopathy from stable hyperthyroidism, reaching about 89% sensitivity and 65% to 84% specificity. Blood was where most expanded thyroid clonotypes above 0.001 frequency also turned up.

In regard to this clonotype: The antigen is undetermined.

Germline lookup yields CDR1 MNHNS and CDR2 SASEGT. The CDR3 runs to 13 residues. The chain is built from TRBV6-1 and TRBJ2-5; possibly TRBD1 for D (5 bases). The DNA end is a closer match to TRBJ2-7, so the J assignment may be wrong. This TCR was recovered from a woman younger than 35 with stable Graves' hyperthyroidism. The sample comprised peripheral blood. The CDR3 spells CASSERARDEQYF. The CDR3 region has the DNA TGTGCCAGCAGTGAAAGGGCCAGGGACGAGCAGTACTTC.